The 4 T cell receptor beta chains listed next were all sequenced from one sample in a study of technical replicates of blood from a few donors. Clones were sequenced by immunoSEQ multiplex PCR, and TCRdb holds only the in-frame ones, with some missing. The table lists tens of thousands of clones, roughly 97% of them singletons. Sequencing was performed on T cells isolated from PBMCs. The receptors derive from a human donor in good health.

V and J are TRBV11-2 and TRBJ1-5, with D possibly matching TRBD1 (6 bases). The CDR3 loop spans 16 amino acids. Germline loops: CDR1 SGHAT, CDR2 FQNNGV. The V end lost 3 bases, the J end lost 3 bases, and 15 bases lay between the germline ends. The DNA for the CDR3 is TGTGCCAGCAGCTTGGGAAGGGGGAGCATCAATCAGCCCCAGCATTTT. It yields the protein CASSLGRGSINQPQHF.

A note on this clone: Additional DNA sequences in this sample encode the identical CDR3. The chain recombines TRBV28 with TRBJ2-7, with TRBD2 matching 7 bases. Per germline, CDR1 MDHEN and CDR2 SYDVKM. Trimming cost V 7 bases and J 2 bases; bases outside gene matches: 5. The CDR3 totals 13 residues. The CDR3 region has the DNA TGTGCCAGCAAGACGGGAGGCCCCTACGAGCAGTACTTC. As protein: CASKTGGPYEQYF. The entire variable domain, with the rest obtained from reference TRBV28 and TRBJ2-7, is as follows: DVKVTQSSRYLVKRTGEKVFLECVQDMDHENMFWYRQDPGLGLRLIYFSYDVKMKEKGDIPEGYSVSREKKERFSLILESASTNQTSMYLCASKTGGPYEQYFGPGTRLTVT.

This chain links TRBV28 with TRBJ2-7; the D gene is possibly TRBD2 (5 bases). CDR1 is MDHEN and CDR2 is SYDVKM in the germline V gene. Trimming left V 3 bases short and J 6 bases short, with 9 bases between. This CDR3 has 12 residues. The CDR3 region is CASSLLAREQYF. CDR3 coding DNA: TGTGCCAGCAGTTTGCTAGCCCGCGAGCAGTACTTC.

This rearrangement joins TRBV11-3 to TRBJ1-6, with 9 bases aligning to TRBD1. Unmatched junction bases numbered 3, after V lost 6 bases and J lost 3 bases. Looked up from germline, CDR1 is SGHNT and CDR2 is YENEEA. CDR3 length: 15 amino acids. CDR3 in DNA: TGTGCCAGCAGGTTGACAGGGGGCTATAATTCACCCCTCCACTTT. Its protein product is CASRLTGGYNSPLHF.